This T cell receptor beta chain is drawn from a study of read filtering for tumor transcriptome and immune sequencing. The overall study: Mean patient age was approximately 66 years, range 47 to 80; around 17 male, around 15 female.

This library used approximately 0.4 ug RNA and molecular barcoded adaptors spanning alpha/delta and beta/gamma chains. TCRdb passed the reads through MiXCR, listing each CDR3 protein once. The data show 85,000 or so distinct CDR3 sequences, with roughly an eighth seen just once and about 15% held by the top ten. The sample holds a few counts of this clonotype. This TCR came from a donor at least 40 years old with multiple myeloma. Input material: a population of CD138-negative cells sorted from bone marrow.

CDR3 in amino acids: CASRDGTSYTEAFF. CDR3 coding DNA: TGTGCCAGCAGGGACGGGACTTCTTACACTGAAGCTTTCTTT. The chain couples TRBV3-1 to TRBJ1-1, with D perhaps matching TRBD1 (5 bases). Germline V CDR1 and CDR2: LGHDT, YNNKEL (reference sequence). The CDR3 length is 14 residues. V was shortened by 6 bases and J by 3 bases, with 14 bases between the two germline ends.